This TCR beta chain originates from a study of shared clonotypes between healthy human individuals. Turning to this clone: Its antigen is currently unknown.

This CDR3 region has 15 residues. Losses at the gene ends were 3 bases for V and 5 bases for J; bases not matched to a gene: 9. Germline CDR1 and CDR2: LNHDA and SQIVND (reference sequence). Study-level points and caveats: Generation probability values for non-shared clonotypes were lower than those for clonotypes shared by all four donors. Clonotype sharing across several donors was observed for around 5% of naive CD4 clonotypes.

The table came from immunoSEQ multiplex PCR; TCRdb's copy has only in-frame clones and leaves some out. The table lists about 2.4 million clones, approximately 94% of them singletons. The V call is TRBV19, the J call TRBJ2-5; 7 positions agree with TRBD2. The TCR sequence derives from a man in his late teens or twenties in good health. Some clones in this sample may be carry-over from other donors' samples. The sample consisted of naive CD4+ T cells from PBMCs. Described subset: CD45RA+ positively selected. The CDR3 DNA follows: TGTGCCAGTAGTATCTCGACTAGCAGAGGGGAGACCCAGTACTTC. Amino acid sequence: CASSISTSRGETQYF.